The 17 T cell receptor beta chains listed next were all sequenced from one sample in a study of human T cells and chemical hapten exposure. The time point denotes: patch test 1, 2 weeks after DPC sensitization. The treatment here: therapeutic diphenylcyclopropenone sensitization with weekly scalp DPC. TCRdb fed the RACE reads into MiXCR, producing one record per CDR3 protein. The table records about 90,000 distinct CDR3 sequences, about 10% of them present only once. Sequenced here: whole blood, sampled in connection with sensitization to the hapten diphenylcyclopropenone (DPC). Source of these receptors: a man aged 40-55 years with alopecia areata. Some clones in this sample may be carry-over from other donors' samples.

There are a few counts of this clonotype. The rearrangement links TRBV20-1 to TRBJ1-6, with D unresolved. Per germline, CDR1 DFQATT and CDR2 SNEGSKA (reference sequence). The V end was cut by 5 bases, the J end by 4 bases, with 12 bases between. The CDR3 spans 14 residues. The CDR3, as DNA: TGCAGTGCTGGAACGGGAGATTATAATTCACCCCTCCACTTT. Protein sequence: CSAGTGDYNSPLHF.

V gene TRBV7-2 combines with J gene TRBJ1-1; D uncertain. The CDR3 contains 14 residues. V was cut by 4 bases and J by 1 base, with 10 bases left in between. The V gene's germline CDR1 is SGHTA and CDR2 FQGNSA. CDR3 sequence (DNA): TGTGCCAGCAGCTCTACCAGCCAGAACACTGAAGCTTTCTTT. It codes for CASSSTSQNTEAFF. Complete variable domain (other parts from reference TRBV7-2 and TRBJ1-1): GAGVSQSPSNKVTEKGKDVELRCDPISGHTALYWYRQSLGQGLEFLIYFQGNSAPDKSGLPSDRFSAERTGGSVSTLTIQRTQQEDSAVYLCASSSTSQNTEAFFGQGTRLTVV.

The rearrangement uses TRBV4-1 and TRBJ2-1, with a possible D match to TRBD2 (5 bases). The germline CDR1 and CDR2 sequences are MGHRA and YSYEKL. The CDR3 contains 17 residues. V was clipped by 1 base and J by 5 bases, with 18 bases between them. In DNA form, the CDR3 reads TGCGCCAGCAGCCAAGTAGCCATCAGCGGAGATAACAATGAGCAGTTCTTC. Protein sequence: CASSQVAISGDNNEQFF.

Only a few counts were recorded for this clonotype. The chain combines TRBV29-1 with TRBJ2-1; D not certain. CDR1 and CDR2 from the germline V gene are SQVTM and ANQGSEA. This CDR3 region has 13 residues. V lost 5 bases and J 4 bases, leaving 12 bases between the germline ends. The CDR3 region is CSVFHPNYNEQFF. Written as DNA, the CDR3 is TGCAGCGTTTTCCATCCCAATTACAATGAGCAGTTCTTC.

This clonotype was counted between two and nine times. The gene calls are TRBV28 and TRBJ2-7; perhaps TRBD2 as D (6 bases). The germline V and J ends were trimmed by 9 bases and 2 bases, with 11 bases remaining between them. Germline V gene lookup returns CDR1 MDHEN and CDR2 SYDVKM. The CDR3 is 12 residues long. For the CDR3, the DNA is TGTGCCAGTAAGGGAGGTGCCTACGAGCAGTACTTC. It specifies CASKGGAYEQYF.

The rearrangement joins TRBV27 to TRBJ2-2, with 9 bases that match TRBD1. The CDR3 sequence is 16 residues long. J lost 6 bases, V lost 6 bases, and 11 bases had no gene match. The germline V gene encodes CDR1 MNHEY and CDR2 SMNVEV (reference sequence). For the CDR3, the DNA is TGTGCCAGCAGAGAGCCCGACAGGGGGGTTGCCGGGGAGCTGTTTTTT. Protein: CASREPDRGVAGELFF.

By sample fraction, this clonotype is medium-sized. The CDR3 DNA reads as TGTGCCAGCGGATTTTCGGGACAGGGGGCCGCTCAGCCCCAGCATTTT. It codes for CASGFSGQGAAQPQHF. The genes are TRBV5-6 and TRBJ1-5; 12 nucleotides agree with TRBD1. V was pared by 7 bases and J by 6 bases, with 11 bases of the junction left unmatched. This CDR3 has 16 residues. Germline V lookup: CDR1 SGHDT, CDR2 YYEEEE.

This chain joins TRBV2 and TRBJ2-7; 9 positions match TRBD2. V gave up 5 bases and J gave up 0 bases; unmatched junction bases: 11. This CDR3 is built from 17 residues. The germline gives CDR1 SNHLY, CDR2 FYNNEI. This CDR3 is CASSLRMTSGGSYEQYF. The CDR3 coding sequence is TGTGCCAGCAGTCTCCGAATGACTAGCGGAGGCTCCTACGAGCAGTACTTC.

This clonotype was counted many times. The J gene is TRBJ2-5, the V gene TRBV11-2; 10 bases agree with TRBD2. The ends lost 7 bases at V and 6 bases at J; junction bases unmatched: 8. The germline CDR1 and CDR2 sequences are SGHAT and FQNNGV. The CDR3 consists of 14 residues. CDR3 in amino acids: CASTPSGRGKTQYF. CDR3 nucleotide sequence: TGTGCCAGCACCCCCAGCGGGAGGGGAAAGACCCAGTACTTC.

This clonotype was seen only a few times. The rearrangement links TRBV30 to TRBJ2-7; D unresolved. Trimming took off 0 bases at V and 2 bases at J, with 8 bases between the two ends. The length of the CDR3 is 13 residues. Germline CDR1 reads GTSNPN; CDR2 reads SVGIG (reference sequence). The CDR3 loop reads CAWSVGSTYEQYF. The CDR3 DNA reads TGTGCCTGGAGTGTAGGCAGTACCTACGAGCAGTACTTC.

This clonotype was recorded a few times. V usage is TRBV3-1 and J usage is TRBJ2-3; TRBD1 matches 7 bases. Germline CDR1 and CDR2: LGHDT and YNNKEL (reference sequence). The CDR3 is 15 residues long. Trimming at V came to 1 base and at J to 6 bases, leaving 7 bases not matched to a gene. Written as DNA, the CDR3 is TGTGCCAGCAGCCAAGGATCAGGGGGTTGGGATACGCAGTATTTT. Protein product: CASSQGSGGWDTQYF.

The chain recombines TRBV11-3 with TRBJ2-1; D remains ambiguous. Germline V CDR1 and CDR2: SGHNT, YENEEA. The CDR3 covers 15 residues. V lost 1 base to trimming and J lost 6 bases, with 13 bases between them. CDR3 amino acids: CASSLGDPPFNEQFF. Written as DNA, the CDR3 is TGTGCCAGCAGCTTAGGCGACCCCCCTTTCAATGAGCAGTTCTTC. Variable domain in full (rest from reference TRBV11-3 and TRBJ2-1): EAGVVQSPRYKIIEKKQPVAFWCNPISGHNTLYWYLQNLGQGPELLIRYENEEAVDDSQLPKDRFSAERLKGVDSTLKIQPAELGDSAVYLCASSLGDPPFNEQFFGPGTRLTVL.

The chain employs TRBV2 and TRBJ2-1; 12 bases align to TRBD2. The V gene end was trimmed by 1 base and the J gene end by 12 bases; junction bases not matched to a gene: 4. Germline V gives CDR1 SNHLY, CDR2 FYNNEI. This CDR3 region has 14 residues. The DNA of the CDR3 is TGTGCCAGCAGTGAAGGACTAGCGGGAGTGGGGCAGTTCTTC. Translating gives CASSEGLAGVGQFF. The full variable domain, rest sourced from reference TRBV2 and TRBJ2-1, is EPEVTQTPSHQVTQMGQEVILRCVPISNHLYFYWYRQILGQKVEFLVSFYNNEISEKSEIFDDQFSVERPDGSNFTLKIRSTKLEDSAMYFCASSEGLAGVGQFFGPGTRLTVL.

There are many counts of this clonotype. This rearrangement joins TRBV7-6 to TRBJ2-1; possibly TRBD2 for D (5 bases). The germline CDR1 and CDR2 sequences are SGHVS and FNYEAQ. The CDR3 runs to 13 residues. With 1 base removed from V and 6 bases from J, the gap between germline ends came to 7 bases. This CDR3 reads CASSLGTVNEQFF. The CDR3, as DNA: TGTGCCAGCAGCTTAGGGACTGTCAATGAGCAGTTCTTC.

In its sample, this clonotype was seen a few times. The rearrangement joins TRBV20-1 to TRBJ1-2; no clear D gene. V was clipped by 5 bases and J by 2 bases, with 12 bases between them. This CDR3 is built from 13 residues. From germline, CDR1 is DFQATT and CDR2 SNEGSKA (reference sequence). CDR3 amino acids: CSAAGPLNYGYTF. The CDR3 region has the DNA TGCAGTGCTGCCGGTCCACTAAACTATGGCTACACCTTC.

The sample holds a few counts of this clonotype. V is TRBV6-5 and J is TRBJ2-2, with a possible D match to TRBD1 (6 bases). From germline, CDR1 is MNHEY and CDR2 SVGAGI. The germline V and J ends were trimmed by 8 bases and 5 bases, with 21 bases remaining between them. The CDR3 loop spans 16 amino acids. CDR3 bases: TGTGCCAGCTTGGCACTGGGGGCCTCGATTACCGGGGAGCTGTTTTTT. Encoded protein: CASLALGASITGELFF.

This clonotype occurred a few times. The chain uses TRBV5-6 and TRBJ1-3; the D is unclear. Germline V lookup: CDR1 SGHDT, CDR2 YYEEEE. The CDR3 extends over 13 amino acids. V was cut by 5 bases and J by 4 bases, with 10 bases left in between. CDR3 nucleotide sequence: TGTGCCAGCAGACTGGGAAACGGAAACACCATATATTTT. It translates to CASRLGNGNTIYF.